This record covers a single TCR beta chain. These data are taken from a study of blood T cell repertoires in COVID-19. Sequencing was performed with immunoSEQ multiplex PCR; in TCRdb, only in-frame clones are kept and a portion is missing. The sample carries around 190,000 clones, 88% recorded once. There are 14 residues in the CDR3. Deletions cut 10 bases from V and 7 bases from J, with 19 bases between. Germline V CDR1 and CDR2: ENHRY, SYGVKD. The specimen was peripheral blood. The TCR originated in a man aged 45-65 years with COVID-19, enrolled during active disease. The rearrangement joins TRBV10-3 to TRBJ1-4, with no clear D. The CDR3 is CATYSGPEGEKLFF. CDR3 sequence (DNA): TGTGCCACCTATTCTGGCCCGGAGGGTGAAAAACTGTTTTTT.